The source of this TCR beta chain is a study of graft-versus-host responses after intestinal transplantation. Background on the study: Every one of the recipients received anti-thymocyte globulin induction and afterwards took tacrolimus and steroids for about 3 years.

Produced via immunoSEQ multiplex PCR; TCRdb's table is partial and in-frame only. The sample has about 25,000 clones; 80% to 90% are singletons. The receptor comes from a human patient who received an intestinal transplant, so some T cells may come from the graft donor. The starting material was PBMCs, obtained approximately 450 days after intestinal transplant.

The CDR3 coding sequence is TGCGCCAGCAGCCGAGGACAGGGGTACAATGAGCAGTTCTTC. Residues: CASSRGQGYNEQFF. This rearrangement joins TRBV4-1 to TRBJ2-1, with 9 bases lining up with TRBD1. Germline V gene lookup returns CDR1 MGHRA and CDR2 YSYEKL. V lost 4 bases to trimming and J lost 4 bases; unmatched junction nucleotides: 2. This CDR3 contains 14 residues.